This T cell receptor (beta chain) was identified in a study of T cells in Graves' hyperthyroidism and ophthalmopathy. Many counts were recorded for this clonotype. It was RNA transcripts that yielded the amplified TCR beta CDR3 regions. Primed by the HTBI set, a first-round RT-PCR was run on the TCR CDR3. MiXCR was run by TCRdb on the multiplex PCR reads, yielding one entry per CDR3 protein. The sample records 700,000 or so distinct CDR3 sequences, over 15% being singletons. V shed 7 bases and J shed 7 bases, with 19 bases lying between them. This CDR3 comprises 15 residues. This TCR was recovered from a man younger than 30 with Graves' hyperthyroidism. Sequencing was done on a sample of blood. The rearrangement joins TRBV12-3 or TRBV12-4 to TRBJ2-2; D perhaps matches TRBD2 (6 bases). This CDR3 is CASIRSSRGDGELFF. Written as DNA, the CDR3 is TGTGCCAGCATACGGAGCTCGCGGGGCGACGGGGAGCTGTTTTTT.